This TCR beta chain derives from a study of cytomegalovirus exposure and HLA in healthy donors. Background on the study: Findings of an earlier analysis included 117 million unique TCR beta sequences from roughly 190 million T cells.

To note about this clone: The target antigen is unknown.

This CDR3 has 15 residues. Between the trimmed V and J ends, which lost 4 bases and 2 bases, there was a span of 11 bases. Germline V gene lookup returns CDR1 SNHLY and CDR2 FYNNEI. Regarding the study as a whole: In vitro experiments confirmed that a few CMV-associated chains were specific for CMV antigens. Later work found that TCR association rates differed between HLA loci; DRB1 had the most and HLA-C the fewest.

In the PCR, 60 Vbeta and 13 Jbeta primers were used. Assay: immunoSEQ multiplex PCR; the TCRdb copy retains only in-frame clones and omits some. The sample consists of about 130,000 clones, over 9.5% of them appearing once. Sequenced: PBMCs. The V gene is TRBV2, the J gene TRBJ1-4; possible D gene TRBD1, 6 bases. The TCR sequence derives from a woman aged 18-29 years in good health and CMV-seropositive. CDR3 coding DNA: TGTGCCAGCAGTGGGTGGACAGCCACTAATGAAAAACTGTTTTTT. Protein product: CASSGWTATNEKLFF.